What follows are 16 T cell receptor beta chains derived from one specimen sequenced in a study of CD8+CD57+ T cells in acquired aplastic anemia. Genomic DNA served as template for TCR beta VDJ and CDR3 profiling. TCRdb re-derived calls from the reads in MiXCR, one entry per CDR3 protein. Of 40,000 to 50,000 distinct CDR3 sequences in the sample, 70% to 80% were seen once. Sequences were obtained from sorted CD4+, CD8+, or CD8+CD57+ T cells (not recorded which) from PBMCs. The receptors here all came from a human donor in good health, serving as a control.

The V gene is TRBV2, the J gene TRBJ2-6; D is perhaps TRBD1 (6 bases). From germline, CDR1 is SNHLY and CDR2 FYNNEI. Trimming left V 2 bases short and J 4 bases short, with 12 bases between. The CDR3 runs to 16 residues. The CDR3 is CASSEQGPFGANVLTF. In DNA, the CDR3 is TGTGCCAGCAGTGAACAGGGGCCATTCGGGGCCAACGTCCTGACTTTC. Variable domain in full (rest from reference TRBV2 and TRBJ2-6): EPEVTQTPSHQVTQMGQEVILRCVPISNHLYFYWYRQILGQKVEFLVSFYNNEISEKSEIFDDQFSVERPDGSNFTLKIRSTKLEDSAMYFCASSEQGPFGANVLTFGAGSRLTVL.

The chain has TRBV20-1 and TRBJ2-5; perhaps TRBD2 as D (6 bases). V lost 2 bases and J 5 bases, leaving 15 bases between the germline ends. Germline V gene data show CDR1 as DFQATT and CDR2 as SNEGSKA (reference sequence). This CDR3 spans 14 amino acids. The chain's CDR3 is CSARSAGPGETQYF. The CDR3 bases are TGCAGTGCTAGATCCGCGGGACCGGGGGAGACCCAGTACTTC.

The chain carries TRBV19 and TRBJ1-1; TRBD1 aligns across 7 bases. Germline V lookup: CDR1 LNHDA, CDR2 SQIVND (reference sequence). The CDR3 is 14 residues long. V was clipped by 4 bases and J by 6 bases; unmatched bases: 8. As DNA, the CDR3 is TGTGCCAGTAGTACCCCGACAGGGCTGGCTGAAGCTTTCTTT. Translating gives CASSTPTGLAEAFF.

The chain recombines TRBV5-6 with TRBJ1-2; no definite D call. The V and J ends lost 2 bases and 5 bases respectively, with 7 bases between them. Germline V lookup: CDR1 SGHDT, CDR2 YYEEEE. The CDR3 consists of 12 residues. CDR3 nucleotides: TGTGCCAGCAGCTTCAGCCAGTATGGCTACACCTTC. This gives the protein CASSFSQYGYTF.

This clonotype was observed a few times. The genes are TRBV7-9 and TRBJ1-2; 10 bases agree with TRBD1. Unmatched junction bases numbered 4, after V lost 5 bases and J lost 4 bases. The CDR3 is 14 residues long. CDR1 and CDR2 from the germline V gene are SEHNR and FQNEAQ (reference sequence). This CDR3 is CASSPGTGAYGYTF. In DNA form, the CDR3 reads TGTGCCAGCAGCCCGGGGACAGGGGCCTATGGCTACACCTTC.

The genes are TRBV29-1 and TRBJ2-3; D may be TRBD1 (5 bases). V was pared by 5 bases and J by 0 bases, with 12 bases between. Germline V lookup: CDR1 SQVTM, CDR2 ANQGSEA. The CDR3 length is 14 residues. CDR3 amino acids: CSVHSTASTDTQYF. The CDR3 DNA reads as TGCAGCGTTCACTCGACAGCTAGCACAGATACGCAGTATTTT.

The chain employs TRBV7-3 and TRBJ2-5; D unresolved. Germline CDR1 SGHTA, CDR2 FQGTGA. The CDR3 is 13 amino acids. V gave up 2 bases and J gave up 1 base, with 5 bases separating them. The CDR3, as DNA: TGTGCCAGCAGCTTAGGGGTCCAAGAGACCCAGTACTTC. The encoded protein is CASSLGVQETQYF.

The chain combines TRBV2 with TRBJ2-5, with 9 bases lining up with TRBD1. The CDR3 consists of 15 residues. Germline assignment: CDR1 SNHLY and CDR2 FYNNEI. The V gene end was trimmed by 1 base and the J gene end by 5 bases; junction bases not matched to a gene: 5. The CDR3 loop is CASSEGTGEVETQYF. CDR3 nucleotides: TGTGCCAGCAGTGAAGGGACAGGGGAGGTGGAGACCCAGTACTTC.

The V gene is TRBV10-3, the J gene TRBJ1-1, with D tentatively TRBD1 (5 bases). The CDR3 spans 14 residues. The V end lost 0 bases, the J end lost 10 bases, and 15 bases lay between the germline ends. The germline gives CDR1 ENHRY, CDR2 SYGVKD. CDR3 amino acids: CAISESTRGSRAFF. The CDR3 DNA is TGTGCCATCAGTGAGTCGACTCGGGGGAGCAGAGCTTTCTTT.

This clonotype was recorded once. A read error may produce the germline difference seen at one junction end. The chain joins TRBV6-1 to TRBJ1-4; the D is unclear. This CDR3 has 11 amino acids. The germline V gene has CDR1 MNHNS and CDR2 SASEGT. CDR3 DNA sequence: TGTGCCAGCAGGGCTAATGAAAGACTGTTTTTT. As protein: CASRANERLFF.

This clonotype was found a few times. V usage is TRBV29-1 and J usage is TRBJ1-2; 7 bases fit TRBD1. The germline V gene has CDR1 SQVTM and CDR2 ANQGSEA. This CDR3 is built from 11 residues. The V segment lost 5 bases and the J segment 6 bases; nucleotides outside the gene matches: 3. In DNA form, the CDR3 reads TGCAGCGTTACGGACAGGCATGGCTACACCTTC. Amino acids: CSVTDRHGYTF.

The gene calls are TRBV7-2 and TRBJ2-7; 7 bases line up with TRBD1. The CDR3 length is 13 residues. With V trimmed by 2 bases and J by 4 bases, 2 bases remained unmatched. CDR1 SGHTA and CDR2 FQGNSA come from the germline V gene. This CDR3 is CASSLTGQYEQYF. CDR3 DNA sequence: TGTGCCAGCAGCTTAACGGGACAGTACGAGCAGTACTTC.

The chain links TRBV2 to TRBJ1-2, with 11 bases fitting TRBD1. Germline CDR1 and CDR2: SNHLY and FYNNEI. The V gene end was trimmed by 8 bases and the J gene end by 4 bases; junction bases not matched to a gene: 9. This CDR3 spans 15 amino acids. The CDR3 loop reads CASRSPGTGGYGYTF. In nucleotides, the CDR3 is TGTGCCAGCCGATCCCCCGGGACAGGGGGCTATGGCTACACCTTC.

The gene calls are TRBV11-3 and TRBJ1-2, with D unclear. Trimming removed 5 bases at V and 4 bases at J, with 14 bases between. Germline V gives CDR1 SGHNT, CDR2 YENEEA. The CDR3 has 14 residues. As DNA, the CDR3 is TGTGCCAGCAGCCCCTCGGATGGATCCTATGGCTACACCTTC. This codes for CASSPSDGSYGYTF. Variable domain in full (rest from reference TRBV11-3 and TRBJ1-2): EAGVVQSPRYKIIEKKQPVAFWCNPISGHNTLYWYLQNLGQGPELLIRYENEEAVDDSQLPKDRFSAERLKGVDSTLKIQPAELGDSAVYLCASSPSDGSYGYTFGSGTRLTVV.

This clonotype has a handful of counts. The chain carries TRBV2 and TRBJ2-5; TRBD1 might be the D (6 bases). Trimming removed 5 bases from V and 4 bases from J, with 14 bases in between. This CDR3 contains 14 residues. Germline loops: CDR1 SNHLY, CDR2 FYNNEI. The CDR3 loop reads CASSSGAGTETQYF. DNA for the CDR3: TGTGCCAGCAGTTCAGGGGCAGGCACAGAGACCCAGTACTTC.

The chain carries TRBV2 and TRBJ1-5, with 7 bases identical to TRBD1. The CDR3 loop spans 15 amino acids. Germline CDR1 SNHLY, CDR2 FYNNEI. V gave up 7 bases and J gave up 2 bases; unmatched junction bases: 8. The CDR3 sequence: CASTAGGVGNQPQHF. The CDR3 nucleotides read TGTGCCAGCACCGCAGGGGGAGTGGGCAATCAGCCCCAGCATTTT.